The 21 T cell receptor beta chains reported below all come from one sample, sequenced in a study of blood T cell repertoires in COVID-19. The data were produced by immunoSEQ multiplex PCR, yet TCRdb's version contains in-frame clones alone and is incomplete. This table has over 25,000 clones, roughly four fifths appearing once. The sequenced sample consisted of peripheral blood. The receptors come from a woman of 80 years or more with acute or convalescent COVID-19.

In its sample, this clone was seen once. This chain links TRBV2 with TRBJ2-1, with 11 bases matching TRBD2. Trimming cost V 4 bases and J 7 bases; bases outside gene matches: 3. This CDR3 contains 14 residues. Germline CDR1 and CDR2: SNHLY and FYNNEI. The CDR3 loop reads CASSAVAGGNEQFF. The CDR3 DNA sequence: TGTGCCAGCAGTGCGGTAGCGGGAGGGAATGAGCAGTTCTTC.

The chain employs TRBV28 and TRBJ1-1; D uncertain. Germline V CDR1 and CDR2: MDHEN, SYDVKM. V lost 6 bases to trimming and J lost 11 bases, with 19 bases between them. CDR3 length: 13 amino acids. In DNA form, the CDR3 reads TGTGCCAGCAGCCCCCGGCCCCAGACCGGGGCTTTCTTT. Translating it yields CASSPRPQTGAFF.

The V call is TRBV5-5, the J call TRBJ1-5; D may be TRBD1 (6 bases). The CDR3 loop spans 14 amino acids. The V and J ends lost 2 bases and 2 bases respectively, with 8 bases between them. CDR1 and CDR2 (germline): SGHKS, YYEKEE (reference sequence). The CDR3 here is CASSLQGGNQPQHF. The CDR3 bases are TGTGCCAGCAGCTTACAGGGTGGCAATCAGCCCCAGCATTTT.

The rearrangement uses TRBV19 and TRBJ2-7; 9 nucleotides align to TRBD1. The CDR3 has 14 residues. Germline CDR1 is LNHDA and CDR2 is SQIVND (reference sequence). V trimming: 7 bases; J trimming: 5 bases; junction bases outside the gene matches: 9. This CDR3 is CASTGGQGLHEQYF. CDR3 DNA: TGTGCCAGTACCGGGGGACAGGGTCTCCACGAGCAGTACTTC. Drawing the rest from reference TRBV19 and TRBJ2-7, the complete variable domain is DGGITQSPKYLFRKEGQNVTLSCEQNLNHDAMYWYRQDPGQGLRLIYYSQIVNDFQKGDIAEGYSVSREKKESFPLTVTSAQKNPTAFYLCASTGGQGLHEQYFGPGTRLTVT.

The chain carries TRBV9 and TRBJ1-2, with D hard to call. V lost 3 bases and J 7 bases, leaving 16 bases between the germline ends. This CDR3 is built from 14 residues. Germline CDR1 SGDLS, CDR2 YYNGEE. CDR3 sequence reads: CASSGAPTGGGYTF. In nucleotides, the CDR3 is TGTGCCAGCAGCGGGGCCCCAACTGGAGGTGGCTACACCTTC.

The chain combines TRBV5-6 with TRBJ2-1, with D possibly TRBD1 on 6 matching bases. This CDR3 has 16 residues. CDR1 and CDR2 from the germline V gene are SGHDT and YYEEEE. V gave up 0 bases and J gave up 4 bases, with 14 bases separating them. CDR3 nucleotides: TGTGCCAGCAGCTTGGGAGCTGGACAGCCGTACAATGAGCAGTTCTTC. This gives the protein CASSLGAGQPYNEQFF.

The chain uses TRBV6-2 or TRBV6-3 and TRBJ2-7, with TRBD1 matching 8 bases. This CDR3 has 16 amino acids. V gave up 0 bases and J gave up 0 bases; unmatched junction bases: 4. Germline V gives CDR1 MNHEY, CDR2 SVGEGT. CDR3 sequence (DNA): TGTGCCAGCAGTTACTCACCCGGGACAGGCTCCTACGAGCAGTACTTC. It is translated as CASSYSPGTGSYEQYF.

In its sample, this clone was seen once. The chain couples TRBV7-9 to TRBJ1-5; TRBD1 matches at 8 bases. Germline V gene data show CDR1 as SEHNR and CDR2 as FQNEAQ (reference sequence). There are 17 residues in the CDR3. V was clipped by 0 bases and J by 1 base; unmatched bases: 5. The DNA for the CDR3 is TGTGCCAGCAGCTTAGCTGGGCAGGGGGCGAGCAATCAGCCCCAGCATTTT. Translation: CASSLAGQGASNQPQHF.

The chain couples TRBV18 to TRBJ1-2; TRBD1 aligns across 8 bases. The CDR3 contains 14 residues. In germline, CDR1 is KGHSH, CDR2 LQKENI. V lost 6 bases, J lost 2 bases, and 5 bases stayed unmatched. In nucleotides, the CDR3 is TGTGCCAGCTCCCCGGGACAGGAGAACTATGGCTACACCTTC. It yields the protein CASSPGQENYGYTF.

The chain recombines TRBV7-8 with TRBJ2-5; D ambiguous. The germline V gene has CDR1 SGHVS and CDR2 FQNEAQ. The CDR3 is 14 amino acids. V lost 5 bases to trimming and J lost 4 bases, with 14 bases between them. CDR3 DNA sequence: TGTGCCAGCAGCCCCATAGACAACGCAGAGACCCAGTACTTC. Translated: CASSPIDNAETQYF.

This clone was observed a handful of times. This chain connects TRBV9 to TRBJ1-4, with 7 bases that match TRBD1. CDR1 is SGDLS, CDR2 YYNGEE, per germline. This CDR3 contains 17 residues. V was pared by 3 bases and J by 2 bases, with 10 bases of the junction left unmatched. The CDR3 DNA sequence: TGTGCCAGCAGCGGGACAGGATTCACCGGGACTAATGAAAAACTGTTTTTT. Encoded protein: CASSGTGFTGTNEKLFF.

V is TRBV6-5 and J is TRBJ1-4; TRBD1 matches at 8 bases. V lost 5 bases and J lost 8; bases outside the gene matches: 7. CDR1 and CDR2 from the germline V gene are MNHEY and SVGAGI. The CDR3 is 14 residues long. In DNA, the CDR3 is TGTGCCAGCAGTCTGGACAGGGTGCGGGAAAAACTGTTTTTT. This encodes CASSLDRVREKLFF.

This chain connects TRBV9 to TRBJ1-4, with a weak D call TRBD1 (5 bases). Germline values: CDR1 SGDLS, CDR2 YYNGEE. There are 14 residues in the CDR3. Trimming took 0 bases from V and 5 from J, leaving 8 bases between them. The CDR3 loop reads CASSVGGGNEKLFF. CDR3 DNA sequence: TGTGCCAGCAGCGTAGGTGGGGGGAATGAAAAACTGTTTTTT.

The rearrangement links TRBV27 to TRBJ1-2, with 7 bases aligning to TRBD1. The CDR3 length is 14 residues. With V trimmed by 5 bases and J by 3 bases, 6 bases remained unmatched. CDR1 and CDR2 from the germline V gene are MNHEY and SMNVEV (reference sequence). The chain's CDR3 is CASSMYTGDYGYTF. The CDR3 region has the DNA TGTGCCAGCAGTATGTACACAGGGGACTATGGCTACACCTTC.

This chain links TRBV5-1 with TRBJ1-2, with 8 bases fitting TRBD1. The J segment lost 4 bases and the V segment lost 4 bases, leaving 6 bases of the junction unmatched. Germline loops: CDR1 SGHRS, CDR2 YFSETQ. The CDR3 has 14 amino acids. Written as DNA, the CDR3 is TGCGCCAGCAGCCTACTACAGGGGGTCTATGGCTACACCTTC. As protein: CASSLLQGVYGYTF.

The CDR3: CASSPPQGGGSSGANVLTF. DNA of the CDR3: TGTGCCAGCTCACCCCCACAAGGGGGAGGGTCCTCTGGGGCCAACGTCCTGACTTTC. This rearrangement joins TRBV18 to TRBJ2-6; D is possibly TRBD2 (7 bases). Germline CDR1 is KGHSH and CDR2 is LQKENI. V lost 3 bases to trimming and J lost 0 bases, with 18 bases between them. This CDR3 is 19 amino acids long.

The chain combines TRBV5-1 with TRBJ2-2, with D unclear. The V end was cut by 0 bases, the J end by 1 base, with 16 bases between. Germline V gene lookup returns CDR1 SGHRS and CDR2 YFSETQ. The length of the CDR3 is 18 residues. CDR3 nucleotide sequence: TGCGCCAGCAGCTTGGCCTTGTTTACCCGCGGGAACACCGGGGAGCTGTTTTTT. Its translation: CASSLALFTRGNTGELFF.

This chain connects TRBV7-9 to TRBJ2-5; D perhaps matches TRBD1 (5 bases). Germline V gene sequence: CDR1 SEHNR, CDR2 FQNEAQ (reference sequence). V was cut by 5 bases and J by 1 base, with 8 bases left in between. The CDR3 runs to 13 residues. The DNA of the CDR3 is TGTGCCAGCAGCCCGGACACCCAAGAGACCCAGTACTTC. Its translation is CASSPDTQETQYF.

The rearrangement uses TRBV5-1 and TRBJ1-6, with TRBD1 as a possible D gene (6 bases). The ends were cut back, 4 bases at V and 13 bases at J, with 15 bases in the middle. CDR1 and CDR2 from the germline V gene are SGHRS and YFSETQ. This CDR3 has 13 amino acids. CDR3 DNA: TGCGCCAGCAGCCTTGACAGGCCCTGGCCCCTCCACTTT. Amino acids: CASSLDRPWPLHF.

This sequence joins TRBV6-5 and TRBJ1-3; maybe TRBD1 (6 bases). This CDR3 has 15 amino acids. Germline CDR1 MNHEY, CDR2 SVGAGI. V was shortened by 5 bases and J by 7 bases, with 18 bases between the two germline ends. The CDR3 region is CASSPRAGGWNTIYF. The DNA of the CDR3 is TGTGCCAGCAGTCCCCGTGCGGGGGGCTGGAACACCATATATTTT.

This clone was picked up one time. V gene TRBV2 combines with J gene TRBJ1-1, with D perhaps matching TRBD1 (5 bases). The germline gives CDR1 SNHLY, CDR2 FYNNEI. V was shortened by 5 bases and J by 6 bases, with 13 bases between the two germline ends. CDR3 length equals 13 residues. The CDR3 is CASSFQGSAEAFF. CDR3 in DNA: TGTGCCAGCAGTTTTCAGGGAAGCGCTGAAGCTTTCTTT.